This TCR beta chain was identified in a study of a mutant IDH1 vaccine in newly diagnosed glioma. TCRdb's table, derived via immunoSEQ multiplex PCR, lists solely in-frame clones and lacks some. Here the sample spans roughly 120,000 clones, roughly 78% being singletons. This CDR3 is 14 amino acids long. Germline-derived CDR1 and CDR2 are MNHEY and SVGAGI. Trimming cost V 5 bases and J 3 bases, with 14 bases left between them. Of note for this clone: Its specificity is unknown.

Time point indicated: week 11, during vaccination. What each vaccine dose contained was 300 ug of mutant IDH1 20-mer peptide, accompanied by topical imiquimod. The chain links TRBV6-5 to TRBJ2-7; D remains ambiguous. The receptor was isolated from a man aged 35 to 55 with glioma. Sequences were derived from PBMCs, sampled from a glioma patient whose treatment included an IDH1 peptide vaccine. The CDR3 nucleotides read TGTGCCAGCAGTCAGCGTGGCGGAGACTACGAGCAGTACTTC. It encodes CASSQRGGDYEQYF.